The 28 T cell receptor beta chains listed next were all sequenced from one sample in a study of T-cell memory formation after mild COVID-19. Each CDR3 protein gets one entry after TCRdb re-called the 5' RACE reads with MiXCR. The sample records approximately 350,000 distinct CDR3 sequences, approximately 15% being singletons. Input material: PBMCs or a T cell subset sorted from them (not recorded which). All receptors derive from a man aged 18 to 29 who had mild COVID-19 (a few samples of this study predate the infection). Cell type and time point are not known.

In this sample, this clonotype turned up many times. The genes are TRBV28 and TRBJ2-2; 8 bases fit TRBD1. V shed 6 bases and J 3 bases; nucleotides not matched to a gene: 6. Per the germline V gene, CDR1 is MDHEN and CDR2 is SYDVKM. The CDR3 is 15 residues long. The CDR3 DNA is TGTGCCAGCAGGCTTACAGGGGGATACACCGGGGAGCTGTTTTTT. Residues: CASRLTGGYTGELFF.

The genes are TRBV4-2 and TRBJ1-5; 10 nucleotides match TRBD1. Losses at the gene ends were 3 bases for V and 4 bases for J; bases not matched to a gene: 6. The germline V gene has CDR1 LGHNA and CDR2 YNFKEQ. This CDR3 has 16 amino acids. The CDR3 sequence: CASSHTGTGANQPQHF. In nucleotides, the CDR3 is TGTGCCAGCAGCCACACCGGGACAGGGGCTAATCAGCCCCAGCATTTT.

In this sample, this clonotype turned up many times. The V and J genes are TRBV24-1 and TRBJ2-3, with D tentatively TRBD1 or TRBD2 (6 bases each). Germline CDR1 and CDR2: KGHDR and SFDVKD. Trimming left V 1 base short and J 0 bases short, with 10 bases between. CDR3 size: 16 residues. CDR3 protein: CATSDLGGGSTDTQYF. For the CDR3, the DNA is TGTGCCACCAGTGATTTAGGAGGGGGTAGCACAGATACGCAGTATTTT.

Only a few counts were recorded for this clonotype. The chain joins TRBV7-2 to TRBJ1-6; D is uncertain. Germline V gene sequence: CDR1 SGHTA, CDR2 FQGNSA. Trimming stripped 7 bases from V and 7 bases from J, with 8 bases between. CDR3 length equals 12 residues. CDR3 sequence: CASTDANSPLHF. The CDR3 coding sequence is TGTGCCAGCACGGACGCGAATTCACCCCTCCACTTT.

This clonotype turned up a few times. The genes are TRBV9 and TRBJ2-3; 7 bases fit TRBD2. The ends lost 0 bases at V and 5 bases at J; junction bases unmatched: 3. Germline V gene data show CDR1 as SGDLS and CDR2 as YYNGEE. The CDR3 is made up of 14 amino acids. The CDR3 loop reads CASSVASGLDTQYF. The CDR3 DNA is TGTGCCAGCAGCGTAGCTAGCGGCCTAGATACGCAGTATTTT.

The chain employs TRBV4-1 and TRBJ1-4; D call uncertain. Trimming cost V 0 bases and J 0 bases, with 8 bases left between them. The V gene's germline CDR1 is MGHRA and CDR2 YSYEKL. This CDR3 contains 16 residues. CDR3 nucleotide sequence: TGCGCCAGCAGCCAAGATCTTTTTGCAACTAATGAAAAACTGTTTTTT. Amino acids: CASSQDLFATNEKLFF.

The V and J genes are TRBV5-1 and TRBJ1-5; D unclear. The CDR3 covers 13 residues. The germline V and J ends were trimmed by 0 bases and 5 bases, with 6 bases remaining between them. The germline gives CDR1 SGHRS, CDR2 YFSETQ. This chain's CDR3 is CASSLDTDQPQHF. As DNA, the CDR3 is TGCGCCAGCAGCTTGGACACCGATCAGCCCCAGCATTTT.

The table lists this clonotype with a few counts. The germline gene is not matched at one end of the junction; a read error may be the cause. The chain joins TRBV7-7 to TRBJ2-5, with D perhaps matching TRBD1 or TRBD2 (5 bases each). The CDR3 runs 15 residues. Germline V gives CDR1 SSHAT, CDR2 FNYEAQ (reference sequence). CDR3 amino acids: CASSSTGTRQETQYF. The CDR3 DNA reads TGTGCTAGCAGTTCGACCGGGACCCGCCAAGAGACCCAGTACTTC.

The chain is built from TRBV7-6 and TRBJ2-2; D not resolved. The CDR3 consists of 15 residues. The ends were cut back, 5 bases at V and 0 bases at J, with 10 bases in the middle. Germline assignment: CDR1 SGHVS and CDR2 FNYEAQ. The CDR3 coding sequence is TGTGCCAGCAGCCGCAGCCCTGCGAACACCGGGGAGCTGTTTTTT. Its protein is CASSRSPANTGELFF.

J is TRBJ2-7 and V is TRBV3-1; D unresolved. The germline V gene encodes CDR1 LGHDT and CDR2 YNNKEL (reference sequence). Trimming pared 6 bases from V and 2 bases from J, leaving 5 bases between. The CDR3 has 11 amino acids. CDR3 amino acids: CASRNTYEQYF. CDR3 DNA sequence: TGTGCCAGCAGGAACACCTACGAGCAGTACTTC.

This clonotype occurred a few times. The rearrangement uses TRBV27 and TRBJ2-1, with 10 nucleotides matching TRBD2. J was trimmed by 0 bases and V by 6 bases; bases with no gene match: 8. This CDR3 is built from 17 residues. CDR1 MNHEY and CDR2 SMNVEV come from the germline V gene (reference sequence). As DNA, the CDR3 is TGTGCCAGCAGACGTAGCGGGGGGCCGAGCTCCTACAATGAGCAGTTCTTC. Amino acids: CASRRSGGPSSYNEQFF.

In this sample, this clonotype turned up many times. The rearrangement uses TRBV10-3 and TRBJ2-3; 10 positions agree with TRBD1. Germline V gene sequence: CDR1 ENHRY, CDR2 SYGVKD. The CDR3 totals 16 residues. V dropped 7 bases and J dropped 0; count of bases not matched to a gene: 7. The CDR3, as DNA: TGTGCCATCAAAGGACAGGGGGGCCCTAGCACAGATACGCAGTATTTT. Translated: CAIKGQGGPSTDTQYF.

This clonotype was picked up a small number of times. The chain couples TRBV6-5 to TRBJ1-5, with a tentative D call TRBD1 (6 bases). The CDR3 runs to 15 residues. Trimming shortened V by 5 bases and J by 0 bases, and 11 bases separated the two germline ends. Germline-derived CDR1 and CDR2 are MNHEY and SVGAGI. This CDR3 reads CASSRGQYSNQPQHF. In DNA form, the CDR3 reads TGTGCCAGCAGTCGTGGACAGTATAGCAATCAGCCCCAGCATTTT.

In its sample, this clonotype was seen many times. The chain recombines TRBV7-2 with TRBJ1-2; D remains ambiguous. This CDR3 has 11 amino acids. CDR1 and CDR2 from the germline V gene are SGHTA and FQGNSA. V lost 5 bases and J 8 bases, leaving 9 bases between the germline ends. The CDR3 DNA follows: TGTGCCAGCAGCCCTGGTCCCGGCTACACCTTC. The encoded protein is CASSPGPGYTF.

This clonotype was detected a few times. CDR3 residues: CASSGESDNSPLHF. The DNA for the CDR3 is TGTGCCAGCTCGGGGGAGTCAGATAATTCACCCCTCCACTTT. The rearrangement links TRBV18 to TRBJ1-6; weak D call: TRBD1 (5 bases). V was trimmed by 6 bases and J by 5 bases, leaving 11 bases between them. In germline, CDR1 is KGHSH, CDR2 LQKENI. The CDR3 is 14 amino acids.

The sample holds many counts of this clonotype. The chain carries TRBV24-1 and TRBJ2-1; D is possibly TRBD1 (6 bases). The CDR3 length is 13 residues. V gave up 7 bases and J gave up 8 bases, with 14 bases separating them. The germline gives CDR1 KGHDR, CDR2 SFDVKD. This CDR3 reads CATRDTPGDEQFF. The CDR3 coding sequence is TGTGCCACCAGGGACACCCCAGGGGATGAGCAGTTCTTC.

The rearrangement joins TRBV23-1 to TRBJ2-1; D tentatively fits TRBD1 or TRBD2 (5 bases each). TRBV23-1 falls under the ORF class, with uncertain function. Trimming shortened V by 0 bases and J by 8 bases, and 5 bases separated the two germline ends. The CDR3 has 12 amino acids. CDR3 DNA sequence: TGCGCCAGCAGTCAATCGGGGGATGAGCAGTTCTTC. Translation: CASSQSGDEQFF.

This clonotype has a count of ten or more. V and J are TRBV7-2 and TRBJ1-6; TRBD1 is a possible D gene (5 bases). The V end was cut by 3 bases, the J end by 8 bases, with 11 bases between. The CDR3 runs 14 residues. CDR1 and CDR2 (germline): SGHTA, FQGNSA. In DNA form, the CDR3 reads TGTGCCAGCAGCTTGGGACCTGTTGATTCACCCCTCCACTTT. Its protein is CASSLGPVDSPLHF. Combining the CDR3 with reference TRBV7-2 and TRBJ1-6 gives the whole variable domain GAGVSQSPSNKVTEKGKDVELRCDPISGHTALYWYRQSLGQGLEFLIYFQGNSAPDKSGLPSDRFSAERTGGSVSTLTIQRTQQEDSAVYLCASSLGPVDSPLHFGNGTRLTVT.

The chain is built from TRBV20-1 and TRBJ1-2; TRBD1 agrees at 8 bases. Per the germline V gene, CDR1 is DFQATT and CDR2 is SNEGSKA (reference sequence). J was trimmed by 4 bases and V by 5 bases; bases with no gene match: 12. CDR3 length: 15 residues. CDR3 sequence: CSAPRFRTGTYGYTF. The CDR3 DNA is TGCAGTGCTCCTCGTTTCAGGACAGGGACCTATGGCTACACCTTC.

The chain is built from TRBV20-1 and TRBJ2-5; TRBD2 is a possible D gene (6 bases). Germline loops: CDR1 DFQATT, CDR2 SNEGSKA (reference sequence). V was cut by 5 bases and J by 2 bases, with 9 bases left in between. The CDR3 length is 12 residues. In DNA form, the CDR3 reads TGCAGTGCTGGGGACTTTCAAGAGACCCAGTACTTC. It codes for CSAGDFQETQYF.

This clonotype was seen a few times. The genes are TRBV5-1 and TRBJ2-3, with D unresolved. Germline V lookup: CDR1 SGHRS, CDR2 YFSETQ. The CDR3 runs 12 residues. V lost 4 bases to trimming and J lost 6 bases, with 9 bases between them. CDR3 DNA: TGCGCCAGCAGCACTCAGAGGGATACGCAGTATTTT. Amino acids: CASSTQRDTQYF.

This clonotype has just a few counts. This sequence joins TRBV6-2 or TRBV6-3 and TRBJ2-6; no clear D. Germline V CDR1 and CDR2: MNHEY, SVGEGT. Trimming left V 6 bases short and J 4 bases short, with 7 bases between. The CDR3 loop spans 13 amino acids. The CDR3 bases are TGTGCCAGCAGGACGGCCGGGGCCAACGTCCTGACTTTC. Its protein is CASRTAGANVLTF.

This chain joins TRBV6-2 or TRBV6-3 and TRBJ2-7; perhaps TRBD2 as D (6 bases). Germline CDR1 MNHEY, CDR2 SVGEGT. The V gene lost 6 bases and the J gene lost 2 bases, with 20 bases spanning the gap. This CDR3 contains 16 residues. CDR3 in amino acids: CASSGSSGPIPYEQYV. For the CDR3, the DNA is TGTGCCAGCAGCGGATCCAGCGGGCCTATTCCCTACGAGCAGTACGTC.

CDR3 sequence reads: CASRASTDGKLFF. In nucleotides, the CDR3 is TGTGCCAGTAGGGCTTCGACGGACGGAAAACTGTTTTTT. The J gene is TRBJ1-4, the V gene TRBV19; D unresolved. The V end lost 6 bases, the J end lost 10 bases, and 15 bases lay between the germline ends. CDR3 length: 13 amino acids. Germline-derived CDR1 and CDR2 are LNHDA and SQIVND (reference sequence).

V is TRBV24-1 and J is TRBJ1-5; 8 bases match TRBD1. The CDR3 spans 15 residues. CDR1 and CDR2 (germline): KGHDR, SFDVKD. Unmatched junction bases numbered 8, after V lost 4 bases and J lost 7 bases. The CDR3 loop reads CATSETGVGEQPQHF. For the CDR3, the DNA is TGTGCCACCAGTGAGACAGGGGTAGGAGAGCAGCCCCAGCATTTT.

This clonotype has at least ten counts. V is TRBV7-2 and J is TRBJ2-2; D might be TRBD1 (5 bases). The CDR3 length is 14 residues. V was shortened by 5 bases and J by 4 bases, with 11 bases between the two germline ends. Per germline, CDR1 SGHTA and CDR2 FQGNSA. The CDR3 sequence is CASSQDILTGELFF. CDR3 nucleotides: TGTGCCAGCAGCCAGGACATCCTCACCGGGGAGCTGTTTTTT.

This chain connects TRBV7-2 to TRBJ1-2; 9 bases map to TRBD1. From germline, CDR1 is SGHTA and CDR2 FQGNSA. After removal of 4 bases from V and 6 bases from J, the junction contained 6 bases not matched to a gene. CDR3 length equals 14 residues. In nucleotides, the CDR3 is TGTGCCAGCAGCTATACAGGGGGCGGGGATGGCTACACCTTC. Protein sequence: CASSYTGGGDGYTF.

This clonotype came up a few times. V gene TRBV5-1 combines with J gene TRBJ1-1; a weak D match, TRBD1 (5 bases). This CDR3 spans 14 amino acids. Germline V lookup: CDR1 SGHRS, CDR2 YFSETQ. Trimming removed 1 base from V and 1 base from J, with 8 bases in between. In DNA form, the CDR3 reads TGCGCCAGCAGCTTGTTTGGGGCGAACACTGAAGCTTTCTTT. It translates to CASSLFGANTEAFF. Looking up the rest from reference TRBV5-1 and TRBJ1-1 gives the full variable domain: KAGVTQTPRYLIKTRGQQVTLSCSPISGHRSVSWYQQTPGQGLQFLFEYFSETQRNKGNFPGRFSGRQFSNSRSEMNVSTLELGDSALYLCASSLFGANTEAFFGQGTRLTVV.